This T cell receptor beta chain comes out of a study of HIV-infected children after antiretroviral therapy interruption. The wider study: Samples from the continuous-treatment group were taken at weeks 0, 48 and 150. Study-wide results and caveats: The CD45RA+ naive sort may contain some EMRA or stem memory cells. After treatment interruption started, naive CD4+ CDR3 overlap across time points dropped.

After removal of 8 bases from V and 9 bases from J, the junction contained 10 bases not matched to a gene. The CDR3 totals 15 residues. From germline, CDR1 is MNHEY and CDR2 SMNVEV (reference sequence). The TCR library was built from RNA with a 3' RACE protocol and unique molecular identifiers. A single record per CDR3 protein comes from TCRdb applying MiXCR to the 3' RACE reads. The table lists more than 85,000 distinct CDR3 sequences, approximately 6.9% of them singletons, with around 1.1% in the top ten. Indicated treatment: PENTA 11 planned treatment interruption arm or continuous ART arm. By proportion, this clonotype is medium-sized. Its antigen remains unknown.

Sequenced material: CD45RA+ CD4+ T cells from PBMCs, pooled from several time points, taken from a donor given antiretroviral therapy, either interrupted or continuous. Subset specified: naive CD4+ CD45RA+ CD45RO- T cells. The rearrangement links TRBV27 to TRBJ1-6, with 10 bases identical to TRBD1. The source is a pool of human donors with HIV. The CDR3 region has the DNA TGTGCCAGCGGTGAGAGACAGGGGGCGAGTTCACCCCTCCACTTT. Its protein is CASGERQGASSPLHF.